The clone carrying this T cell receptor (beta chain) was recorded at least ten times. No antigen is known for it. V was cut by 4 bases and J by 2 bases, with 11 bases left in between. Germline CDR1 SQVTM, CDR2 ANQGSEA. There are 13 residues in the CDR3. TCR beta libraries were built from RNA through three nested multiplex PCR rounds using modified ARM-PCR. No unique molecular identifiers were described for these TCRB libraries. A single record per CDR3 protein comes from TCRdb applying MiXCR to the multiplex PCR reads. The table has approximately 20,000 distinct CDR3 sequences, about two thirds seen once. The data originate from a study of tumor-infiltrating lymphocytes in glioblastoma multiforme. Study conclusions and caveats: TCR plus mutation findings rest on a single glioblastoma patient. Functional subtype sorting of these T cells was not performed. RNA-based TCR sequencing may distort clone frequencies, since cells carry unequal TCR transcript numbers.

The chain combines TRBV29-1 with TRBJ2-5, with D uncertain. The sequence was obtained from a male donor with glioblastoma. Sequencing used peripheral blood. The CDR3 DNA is TGCAGCGTTGGGGGTCCGGTGCAAGAGACCCAGTACTTC. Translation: CSVGGPVQETQYF.